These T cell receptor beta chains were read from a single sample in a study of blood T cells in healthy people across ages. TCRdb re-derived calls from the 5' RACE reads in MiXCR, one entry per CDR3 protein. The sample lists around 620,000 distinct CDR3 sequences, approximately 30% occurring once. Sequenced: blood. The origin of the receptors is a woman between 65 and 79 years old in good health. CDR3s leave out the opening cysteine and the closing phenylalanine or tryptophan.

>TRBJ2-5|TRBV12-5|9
ASHNGETQY
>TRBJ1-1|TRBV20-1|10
SVHGTGDEAF
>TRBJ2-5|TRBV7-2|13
ASSLIRGRLETQY
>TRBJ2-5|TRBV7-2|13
ASSFWDGRGETQY
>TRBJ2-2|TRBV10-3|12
AISDAGNTGELF
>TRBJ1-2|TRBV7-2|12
ASSLAPGDYGYT
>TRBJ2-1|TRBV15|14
ATSLTGTGSYNEQF
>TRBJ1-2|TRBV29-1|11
SGAGVPNYGYT
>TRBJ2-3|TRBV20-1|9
SAHRGDTQY
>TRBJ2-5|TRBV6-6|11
ASTPRVTEGKY
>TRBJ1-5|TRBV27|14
ASRTVTGGRNQPQH
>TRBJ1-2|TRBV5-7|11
ASSQSRVGGYT
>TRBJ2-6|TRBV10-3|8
AIGPNVLT
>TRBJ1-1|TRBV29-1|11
GAAATMNTEAF
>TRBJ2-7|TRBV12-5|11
ASGRPSSYEQY
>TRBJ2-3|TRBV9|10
ASSPKMDTQY
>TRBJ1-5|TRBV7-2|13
ASSLLWGGDQPQH